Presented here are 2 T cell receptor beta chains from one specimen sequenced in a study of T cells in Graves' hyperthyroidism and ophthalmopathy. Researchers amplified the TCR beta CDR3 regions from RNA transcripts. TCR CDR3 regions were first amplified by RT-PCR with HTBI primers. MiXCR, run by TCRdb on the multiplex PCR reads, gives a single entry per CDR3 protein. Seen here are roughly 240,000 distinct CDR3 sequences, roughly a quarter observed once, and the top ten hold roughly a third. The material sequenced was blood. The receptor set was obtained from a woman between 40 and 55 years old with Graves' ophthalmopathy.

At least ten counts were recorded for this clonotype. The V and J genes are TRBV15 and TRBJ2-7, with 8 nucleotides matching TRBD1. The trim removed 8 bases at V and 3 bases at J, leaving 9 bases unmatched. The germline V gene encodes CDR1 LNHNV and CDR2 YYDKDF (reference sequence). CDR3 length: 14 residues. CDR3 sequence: CATGEPGQDYEQYF. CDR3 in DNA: TGTGCCACCGGAGAGCCGGGACAGGACTACGAGCAGTACTTC.

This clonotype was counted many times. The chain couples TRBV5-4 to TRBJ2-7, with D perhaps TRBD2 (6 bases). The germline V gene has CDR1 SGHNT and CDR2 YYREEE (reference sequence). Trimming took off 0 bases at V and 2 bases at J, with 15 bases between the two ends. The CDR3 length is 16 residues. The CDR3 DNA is TGTGCCAGCAGCTTGGATTCGGGCGGGAAGGCCTACGAGCAGTACTTC. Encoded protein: CASSLDSGGKAYEQYF.